The source of this T cell receptor beta chain is a study of T cell changes during pregnancy in multiple sclerosis. Profiled with immunoSEQ multiplex PCR; TCRdb holds only in-frame clones, not every one. Seen here are more than 35,000 clones, around 91% observed once, and the top ten hold around 0.52%. Trimming took 2 bases from V and 3 from J; bases not matched to a gene: 10. There are 16 residues in the CDR3. Per the germline V gene, CDR1 is MNHEY and CDR2 is SMNVEV (reference sequence). V and J are TRBV27 and TRBJ2-7, with 7 bases fitting TRBD1. The clonotype originates from a female donor with multiple sclerosis, enrolled in a pregnancy study. Sequences were derived from CD4+ T cells from peripheral blood mononuclear cells, sampled in the second trimester of pregnancy. CDR3 region: CASSLRRQGVHYEQYF. CDR3 sequence (DNA): TGTGCCAGCAGTTTAAGGCGACAGGGAGTCCACTACGAGCAGTACTTC.